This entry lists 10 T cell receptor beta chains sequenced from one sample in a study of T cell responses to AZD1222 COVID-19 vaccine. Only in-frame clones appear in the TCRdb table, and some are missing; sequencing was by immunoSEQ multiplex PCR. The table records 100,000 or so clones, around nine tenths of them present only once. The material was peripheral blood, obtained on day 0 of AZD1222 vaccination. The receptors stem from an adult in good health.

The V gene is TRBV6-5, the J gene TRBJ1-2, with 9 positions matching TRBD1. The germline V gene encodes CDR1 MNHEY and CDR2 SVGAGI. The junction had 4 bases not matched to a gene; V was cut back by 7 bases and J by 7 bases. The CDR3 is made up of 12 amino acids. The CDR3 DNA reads TGTGCCAGCACCTCGGACAGGGGTGGCTACACCTTC. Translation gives CASTSDRGGYTF.

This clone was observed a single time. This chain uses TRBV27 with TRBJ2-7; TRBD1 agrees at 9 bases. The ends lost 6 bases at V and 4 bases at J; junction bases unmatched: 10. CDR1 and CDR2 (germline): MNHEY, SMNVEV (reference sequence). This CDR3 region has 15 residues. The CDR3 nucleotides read TGTGCCAGCAGGACTGCCGGGACAGGGAGATACGAGCAGTACTTC. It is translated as CASRTAGTGRYEQYF.

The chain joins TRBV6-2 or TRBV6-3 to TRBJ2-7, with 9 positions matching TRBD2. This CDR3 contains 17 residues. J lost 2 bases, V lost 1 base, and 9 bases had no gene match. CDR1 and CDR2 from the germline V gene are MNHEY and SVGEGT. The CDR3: CASSYWGGGRGTYEQYF. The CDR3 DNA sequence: TGTGCCAGCAGTTACTGGGGCGGCGGGAGGGGAACCTACGAGCAGTACTTC.

CDR3: CASSYSKKAQAEQFF. As DNA, the CDR3 is TGTGCCAGCAGTTACTCGAAGAAGGCCCAGGCTGAGCAGTTCTTC. This sequence joins TRBV6-5 and TRBJ2-1, with D uncertain. Trimming took 0 bases from V and 9 from J, leaving 15 bases between them. The CDR3 has 15 amino acids. CDR1 MNHEY and CDR2 SVGAGI come from the germline V gene.

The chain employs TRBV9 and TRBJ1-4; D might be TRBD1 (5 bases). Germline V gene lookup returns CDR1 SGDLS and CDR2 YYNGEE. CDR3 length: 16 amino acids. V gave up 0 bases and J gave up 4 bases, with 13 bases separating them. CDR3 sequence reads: CASSVGMTAINEKLFF. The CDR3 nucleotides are TGTGCCAGCAGCGTAGGTATGACAGCTATTAATGAAAAACTGTTTTTT.

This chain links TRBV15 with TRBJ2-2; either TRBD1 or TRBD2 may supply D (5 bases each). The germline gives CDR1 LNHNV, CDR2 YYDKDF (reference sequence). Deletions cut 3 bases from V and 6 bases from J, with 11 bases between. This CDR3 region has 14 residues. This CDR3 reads CATSRGRSSGELFF. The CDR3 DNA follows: TGTGCCACCAGCAGGGGACGGAGTTCCGGGGAGCTGTTTTTT.

The CDR3 DNA is TGTGCCAGCAGGGCTGGGACAGGGACTCAGCCCCAGCATTTT. Its translation: CASRAGTGTQPQHF. The chain recombines TRBV7-3 with TRBJ1-5, with 9 bases that match TRBD1. Germline V gives CDR1 SGHTA, CDR2 FQGTGA. The CDR3 runs to 14 residues. J gave up 6 bases and V 6 bases, and 6 bases lay outside the gene matches.

CDR3 sequence (DNA): TGTGCCAGCAGTGAACTGTTCTTGAAAAGAGAGACCCAGTACTTC. Protein sequence: CASSELFLKRETQYF. V is TRBV2 and J is TRBJ2-5; D is unresolved. V lost 2 bases, J lost 4 bases, and 14 bases lay in between. Germline CDR1 is SNHLY and CDR2 is FYNNEI. The CDR3 spans 15 residues.

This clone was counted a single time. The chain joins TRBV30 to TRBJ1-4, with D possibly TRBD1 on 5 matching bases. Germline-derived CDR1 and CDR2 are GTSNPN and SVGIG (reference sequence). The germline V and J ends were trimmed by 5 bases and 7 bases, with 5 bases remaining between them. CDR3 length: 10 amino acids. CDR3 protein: CAWGGEKLFF. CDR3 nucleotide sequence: TGTGCCTGGGGGGGTGAAAAACTGTTTTTT.

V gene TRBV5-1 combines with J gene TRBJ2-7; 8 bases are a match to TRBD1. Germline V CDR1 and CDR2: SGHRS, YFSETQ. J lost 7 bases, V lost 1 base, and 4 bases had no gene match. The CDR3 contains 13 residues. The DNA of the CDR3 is TGCGCCAGCAGCTTGCACAGGGGGAGGGAGCAGTACTTC. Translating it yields CASSLHRGREQYF. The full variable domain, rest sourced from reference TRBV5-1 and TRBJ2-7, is KAGVTQTPRYLIKTRGQQVTLSCSPISGHRSVSWYQQTPGQGLQFLFEYFSETQRNKGNFPGRFSGRQFSNSRSEMNVSTLELGDSALYLCASSLHRGREQYFGPGTRLTVT.